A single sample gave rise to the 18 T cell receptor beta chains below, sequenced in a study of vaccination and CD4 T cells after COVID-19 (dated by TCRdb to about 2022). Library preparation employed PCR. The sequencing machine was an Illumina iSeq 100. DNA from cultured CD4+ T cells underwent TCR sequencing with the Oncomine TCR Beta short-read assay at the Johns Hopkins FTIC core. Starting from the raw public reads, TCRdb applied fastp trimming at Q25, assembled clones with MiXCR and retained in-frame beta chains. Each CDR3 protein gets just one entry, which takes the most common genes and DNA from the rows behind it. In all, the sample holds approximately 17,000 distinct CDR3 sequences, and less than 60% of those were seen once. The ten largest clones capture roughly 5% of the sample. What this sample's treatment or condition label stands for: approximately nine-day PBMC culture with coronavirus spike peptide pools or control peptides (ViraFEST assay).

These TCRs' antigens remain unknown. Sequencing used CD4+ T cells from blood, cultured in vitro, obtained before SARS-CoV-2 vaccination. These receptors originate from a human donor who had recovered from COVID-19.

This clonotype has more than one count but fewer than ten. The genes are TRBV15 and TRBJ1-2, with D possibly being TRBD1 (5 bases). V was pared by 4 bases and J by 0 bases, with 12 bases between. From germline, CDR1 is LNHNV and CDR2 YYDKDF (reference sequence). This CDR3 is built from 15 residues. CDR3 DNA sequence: TGTGCCACCAGCACAGAACCGACAGCTAACTATGGCTACACCTTC. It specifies CATSTEPTANYGYTF. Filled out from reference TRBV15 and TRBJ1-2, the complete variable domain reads DAMVIQNPRYQVTQFGKPVTLSCSQTLNHNVMYWYQQKSSQAPKLLFHYYDKDFNNEADTPDNFQSRRPNTSFCFLDIRSPGLGDTAMYLCATSTEPTANYGYTFGSGTRLTVV.

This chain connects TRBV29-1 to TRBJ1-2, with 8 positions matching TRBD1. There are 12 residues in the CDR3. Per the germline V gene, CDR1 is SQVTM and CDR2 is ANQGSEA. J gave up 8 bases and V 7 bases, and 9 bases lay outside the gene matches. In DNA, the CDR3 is TGCAGCGCCGGTGACAGGGGCGAGGGCTACACCTTC. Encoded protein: CSAGDRGEGYTF.

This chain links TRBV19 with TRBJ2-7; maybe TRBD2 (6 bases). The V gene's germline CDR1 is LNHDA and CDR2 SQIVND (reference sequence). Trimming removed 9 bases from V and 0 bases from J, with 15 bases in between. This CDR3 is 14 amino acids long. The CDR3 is CASSIAVSSYEQYF. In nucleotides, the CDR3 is TGTGCCAGCTCAATAGCGGTGAGCTCCTACGAGCAGTACTTC.

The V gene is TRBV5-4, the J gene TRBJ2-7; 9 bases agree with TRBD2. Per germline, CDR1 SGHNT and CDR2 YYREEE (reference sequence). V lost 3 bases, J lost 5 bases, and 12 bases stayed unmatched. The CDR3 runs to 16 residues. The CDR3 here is CASSSPGAGGINEQYF. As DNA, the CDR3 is TGTGCCAGCAGCTCGCCGGGGGCGGGAGGGATCAACGAGCAGTACTTC.

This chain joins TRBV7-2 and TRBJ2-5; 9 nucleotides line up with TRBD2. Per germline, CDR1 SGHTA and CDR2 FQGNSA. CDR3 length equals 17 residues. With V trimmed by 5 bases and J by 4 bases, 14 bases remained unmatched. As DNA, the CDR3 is TGTGCCAGCAGCCCCTACCCGAGTAGCGGGGGAGCAGAGACCCAGTACTTC. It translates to CASSPYPSSGGAETQYF. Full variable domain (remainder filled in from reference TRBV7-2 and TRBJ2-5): GAGVSQSPSNKVTEKGKDVELRCDPISGHTALYWYRQSLGQGLEFLIYFQGNSAPDKSGLPSDRFSAERTGGSVSTLTIQRTQQEDSAVYLCASSPYPSSGGAETQYFGPGTRLLVL.

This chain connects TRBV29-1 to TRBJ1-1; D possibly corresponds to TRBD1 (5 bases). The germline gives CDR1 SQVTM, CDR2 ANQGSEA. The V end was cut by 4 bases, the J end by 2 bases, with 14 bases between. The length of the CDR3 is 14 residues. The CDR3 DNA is TGCAGCGTTGGGGGGGGAGGGCGAAACACTGAAGCTTTCTTT. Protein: CSVGGGGRNTEAFF.

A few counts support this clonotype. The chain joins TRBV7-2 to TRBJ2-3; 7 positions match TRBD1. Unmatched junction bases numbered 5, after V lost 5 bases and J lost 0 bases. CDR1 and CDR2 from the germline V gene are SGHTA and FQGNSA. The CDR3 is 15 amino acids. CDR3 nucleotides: TGTGCCAGCAGCCGTGACAGGGTGAGCACAGATACGCAGTATTTT. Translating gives CASSRDRVSTDTQYF.

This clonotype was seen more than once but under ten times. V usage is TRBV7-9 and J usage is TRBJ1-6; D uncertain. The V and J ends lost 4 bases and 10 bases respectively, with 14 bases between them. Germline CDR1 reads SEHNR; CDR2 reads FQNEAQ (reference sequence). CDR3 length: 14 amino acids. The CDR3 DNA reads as TGTGCCAGCAGCTCTGCCCAACGCGTGTCACCCCTCCACTTT. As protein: CASSSAQRVSPLHF.

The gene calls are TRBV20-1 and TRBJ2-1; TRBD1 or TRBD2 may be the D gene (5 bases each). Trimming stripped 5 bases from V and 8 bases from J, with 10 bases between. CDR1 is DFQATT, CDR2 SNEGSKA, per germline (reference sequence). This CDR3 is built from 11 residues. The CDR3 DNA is TGCAGTGCTGCCGGGACCTATGAGCAGTTCTTC. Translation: CSAAGTYEQFF.

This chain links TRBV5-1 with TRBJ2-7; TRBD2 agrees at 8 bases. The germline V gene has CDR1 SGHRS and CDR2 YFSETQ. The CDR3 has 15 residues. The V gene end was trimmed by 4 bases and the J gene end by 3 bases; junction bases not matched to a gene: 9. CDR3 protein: CASSPGAGDVYEQYF. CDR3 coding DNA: TGCGCCAGCAGCCCTGGAGCGGGAGATGTCTACGAGCAGTACTTC.

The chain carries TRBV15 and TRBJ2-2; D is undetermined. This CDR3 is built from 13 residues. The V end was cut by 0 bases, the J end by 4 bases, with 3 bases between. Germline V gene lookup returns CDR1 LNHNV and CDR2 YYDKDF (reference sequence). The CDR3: CATSREVTGELFF. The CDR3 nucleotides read TGTGCCACCAGCAGAGAGGTCACCGGGGAGCTGTTTTTT.

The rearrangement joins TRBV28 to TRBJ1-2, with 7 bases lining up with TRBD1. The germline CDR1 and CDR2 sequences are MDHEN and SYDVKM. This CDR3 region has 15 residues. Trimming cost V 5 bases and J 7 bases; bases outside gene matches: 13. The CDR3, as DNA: TGTGCCAGCAGTCTCCCCCGACAGGGCAGGGGTGGCTACACCTTC. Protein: CASSLPRQGRGGYTF.

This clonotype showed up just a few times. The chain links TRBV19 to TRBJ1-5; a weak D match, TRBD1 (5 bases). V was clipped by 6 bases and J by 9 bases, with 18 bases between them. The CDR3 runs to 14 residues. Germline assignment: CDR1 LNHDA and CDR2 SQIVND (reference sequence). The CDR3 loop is CASRGTAQRGPQHF. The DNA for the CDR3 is TGTGCCAGTAGGGGGACCGCCCAGCGAGGGCCCCAGCATTTT.

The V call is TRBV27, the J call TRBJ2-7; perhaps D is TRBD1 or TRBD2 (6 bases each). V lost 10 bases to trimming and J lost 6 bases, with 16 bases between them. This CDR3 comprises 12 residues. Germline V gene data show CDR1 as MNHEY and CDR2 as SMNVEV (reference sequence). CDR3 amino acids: CATKGEVGEQYF. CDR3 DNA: TGTGCCACGAAGGGGGAGGTCGGCGAGCAGTACTTC.

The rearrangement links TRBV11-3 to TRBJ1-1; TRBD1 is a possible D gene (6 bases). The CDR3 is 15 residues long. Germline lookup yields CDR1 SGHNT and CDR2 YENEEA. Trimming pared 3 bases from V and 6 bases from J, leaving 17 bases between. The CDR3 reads CASSFRTALDPEAFF. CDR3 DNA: TGTGCCAGCAGCTTTCGGACAGCCCTAGACCCTGAAGCTTTCTTT.

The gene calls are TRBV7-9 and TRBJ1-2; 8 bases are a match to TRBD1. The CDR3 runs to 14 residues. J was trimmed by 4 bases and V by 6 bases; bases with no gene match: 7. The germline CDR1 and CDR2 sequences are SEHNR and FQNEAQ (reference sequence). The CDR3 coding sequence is TGTGCCAGCAGTCCAGGGGGCGTTGTCTATGGCTACACCTTC. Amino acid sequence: CASSPGGVVYGYTF.

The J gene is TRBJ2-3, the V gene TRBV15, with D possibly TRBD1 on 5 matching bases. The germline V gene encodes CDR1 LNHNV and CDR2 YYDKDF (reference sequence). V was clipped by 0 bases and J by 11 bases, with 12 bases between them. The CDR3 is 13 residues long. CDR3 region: CATSRDSQDGQYF. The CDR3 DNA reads TGTGCCACCAGCAGAGATTCACAGGACGGGCAGTATTTT.

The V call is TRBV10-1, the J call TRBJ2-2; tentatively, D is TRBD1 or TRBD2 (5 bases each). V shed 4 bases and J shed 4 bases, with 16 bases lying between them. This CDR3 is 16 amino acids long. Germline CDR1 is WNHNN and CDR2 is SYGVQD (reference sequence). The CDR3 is CASSGGTWIGTGELFF. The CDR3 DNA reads TGCGCCAGCAGTGGGGGGACCTGGATCGGCACCGGGGAGCTGTTTTTT.